The 7 T cell receptor beta chains below all came from one sample that was sequenced in a study of regulatory T cells in long-lasting Graves disease. The time point was: newly diagnosed GD, antithyroid drugs for less than 3 months. The TCR library was made from RNA that had been extracted from PBMCs in TRIzol. To make TCR beta libraries, researchers used iRepertoire HTBI primers and Arm-PCR of CDR3 regions. TCRdb reprocessed the multiplex PCR reads with MiXCR, giving one entry per CDR3 protein. The sample has roughly 360,000 distinct CDR3 sequences, about 12% seen once. These data are also associated with another study on T cells in Graves' hyperthyroidism and ophthalmopathy.

The material sequenced was peripheral blood mononuclear cells (PBMCs), taken at new diagnosis, from a patient treated with antithyroid drugs. The receptor source for this set is a young woman with Graves disease.

Ten or more counts support this clonotype. The chain is built from TRBV10-3 and TRBJ2-7; 8 positions agree with TRBD1. The CDR3 has 15 residues. J was trimmed by 2 bases and V by 3 bases; bases with no gene match: 6. The V gene's germline CDR1 is ENHRY and CDR2 SYGVKD. The CDR3 protein is CAISDPDRDTYEQYF. DNA of the CDR3: TGTGCCATCAGTGACCCGGACAGGGACACCTACGAGCAGTACTTC.

This clonotype was recorded many times. This chain connects TRBV12-3 or TRBV12-4 to TRBJ1-5; 8 nucleotides match TRBD1. The trim removed 6 bases at V and 0 bases at J, leaving 10 bases unmatched. The CDR3 loop spans 17 amino acids. CDR3 amino acids: CASSPTRGPFSNQPQHF. DNA of the CDR3: TGTGCCAGCAGCCCCACCAGGGGGCCCTTTAGCAATCAGCCCCAGCATTTT.

The chain links TRBV11-2 to TRBJ2-7, with TRBD2 as a possible D gene (6 bases). CDR3 length equals 15 residues. V was cut by 5 bases and J by 0 bases, with 14 bases left in between. Germline V lookup: CDR1 SGHAT, CDR2 FQNNGV. The CDR3 reads CASSQLRESSYEQYF. The CDR3 DNA follows: TGTGCCAGCAGCCAGTTACGGGAGAGCTCCTACGAGCAGTACTTC.

This clonotype was picked up a small number of times. CDR3 DNA: TGTGCCAGCAGTTTATGGGCAGATACCCAAGAGACCCAGTACTTC. Protein: CASSLWADTQETQYF. V is TRBV12-3 or TRBV12-4 and J is TRBJ2-5; D call uncertain. V shed 2 bases and J shed 1 base, with 11 bases lying between them. There are 15 residues in the CDR3.

This clonotype came up a few times. V is TRBV4-3 and J is TRBJ2-1; D is possibly TRBD2 (7 bases). Germline lookup yields CDR1 LGHNA and CDR2 YSLEER. Trimming took 0 bases from V and 9 from J, leaving 24 bases between them. This CDR3 comprises 18 residues. CDR3 in DNA: TGCGCCAGCAGCCAAGATTTGGTTTGGGGGGGGGCAATCAGTGAGCAGTTCTTC. Translation: CASSQDLVWGGAISEQFF.

This clonotype was recorded many times. V is TRBV2 and J is TRBJ2-7; tentative D call: TRBD2 (6 bases). CDR3 length: 17 residues. Germline-derived CDR1 and CDR2 are SNHLY and FYNNEI. The V and J ends lost 3 bases and 0 bases respectively, with 18 bases between them. The CDR3, as DNA: TGTGCCAGCAGTGATGCACAGGAGGGATTGGTCTCCTACGAGCAGTACTTC. Its protein is CASSDAQEGLVSYEQYF.

This clonotype appeared many times. V usage is TRBV20-1 and J usage is TRBJ2-3; D tentatively reads TRBD1 or TRBD2 (5 bases each). Germline CDR1 is DFQATT and CDR2 is SNEGSKA (reference sequence). The germline V and J ends were trimmed by 7 bases and 1 base, with 30 bases remaining between them. This CDR3 comprises 19 residues. The CDR3 DNA reads as TGCAGTGGGTCTTACCGGGATCGACCGGGGCGGAATCGCACAGATACGCAGTATTTT. Protein: CSGSYRDRPGRNRTDTQYF.